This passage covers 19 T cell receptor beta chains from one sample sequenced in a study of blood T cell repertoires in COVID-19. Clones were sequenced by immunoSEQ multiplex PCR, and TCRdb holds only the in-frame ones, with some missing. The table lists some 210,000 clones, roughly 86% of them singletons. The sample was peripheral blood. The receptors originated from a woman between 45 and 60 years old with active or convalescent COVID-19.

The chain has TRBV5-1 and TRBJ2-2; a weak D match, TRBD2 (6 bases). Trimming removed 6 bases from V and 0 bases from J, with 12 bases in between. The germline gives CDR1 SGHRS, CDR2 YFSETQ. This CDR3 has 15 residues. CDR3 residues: CASNIGTPNTGELFF. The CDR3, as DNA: TGCGCCAGCAACATCGGGACTCCGAACACCGGGGAGCTGTTTTTT.

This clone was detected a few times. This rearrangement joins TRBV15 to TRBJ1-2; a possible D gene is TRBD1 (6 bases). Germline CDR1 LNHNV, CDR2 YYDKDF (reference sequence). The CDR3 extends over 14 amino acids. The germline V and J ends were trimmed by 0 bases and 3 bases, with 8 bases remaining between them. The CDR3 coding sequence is TGTGCCACCAGCAGAGACCGACAGGACTATGGCTACACCTTC. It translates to CATSRDRQDYGYTF. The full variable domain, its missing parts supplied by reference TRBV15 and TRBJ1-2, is DAMVIQNPRYQVTQFGKPVTLSCSQTLNHNVMYWYQQKSSQAPKLLFHYYDKDFNNEADTPDNFQSRRPNTSFCFLDIRSPGLGDTAMYLCATSRDRQDYGYTFGSGTRLTVV.

CDR3 amino acids: CAISESGQGLSRGSYNEQFF. The CDR3, as DNA: TGTGCCATCAGTGAGTCAGGGCAGGGGTTATCGAGAGGCTCCTACAATGAGCAGTTCTTC. The chain has TRBV10-3 and TRBJ2-1; tentative D call: TRBD1 (6 bases). This CDR3 has 20 amino acids. V was trimmed by 0 bases and J by 0 bases, leaving 21 bases between them. Germline CDR1 ENHRY, CDR2 SYGVKD.

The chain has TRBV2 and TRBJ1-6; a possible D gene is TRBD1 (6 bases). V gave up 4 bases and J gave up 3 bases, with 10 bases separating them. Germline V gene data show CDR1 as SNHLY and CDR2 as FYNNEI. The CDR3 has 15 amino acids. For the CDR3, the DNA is TGTGCCAGCAGTGGACCACAGGGCTATAATTCACCCCTCCACTTT. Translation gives CASSGPQGYNSPLHF.

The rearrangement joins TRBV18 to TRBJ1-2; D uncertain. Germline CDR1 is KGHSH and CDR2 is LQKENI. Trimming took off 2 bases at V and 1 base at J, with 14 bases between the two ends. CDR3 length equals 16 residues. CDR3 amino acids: CASSPGSAYLNYGYTF. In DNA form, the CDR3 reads TGTGCCAGCTCACCAGGCAGTGCTTACCTTAACTATGGCTACACCTTC.

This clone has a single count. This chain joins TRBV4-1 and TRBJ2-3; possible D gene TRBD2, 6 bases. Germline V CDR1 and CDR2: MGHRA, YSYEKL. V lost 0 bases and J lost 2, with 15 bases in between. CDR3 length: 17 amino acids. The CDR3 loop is CASSQDDGSGHTDTQYF. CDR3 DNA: TGCGCCAGCAGCCAAGATGACGGTAGCGGACACACAGATACGCAGTATTTT.

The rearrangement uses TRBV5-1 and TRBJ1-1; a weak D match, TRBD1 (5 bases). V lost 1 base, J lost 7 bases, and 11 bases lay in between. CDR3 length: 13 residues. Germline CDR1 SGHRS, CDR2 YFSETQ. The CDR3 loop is CASSLLPGGEAFF. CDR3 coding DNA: TGCGCCAGCAGCTTGCTGCCGGGGGGTGAAGCTTTCTTT.

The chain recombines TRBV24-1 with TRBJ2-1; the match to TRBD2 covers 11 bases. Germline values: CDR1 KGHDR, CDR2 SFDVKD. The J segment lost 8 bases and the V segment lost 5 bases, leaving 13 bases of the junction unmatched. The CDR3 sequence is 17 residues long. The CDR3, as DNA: TGTGCCACCAGTGCTCCGGGACTAGCGGAAAAGAGGGATGAGCAGTTCTTC. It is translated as CATSAPGLAEKRDEQFF.

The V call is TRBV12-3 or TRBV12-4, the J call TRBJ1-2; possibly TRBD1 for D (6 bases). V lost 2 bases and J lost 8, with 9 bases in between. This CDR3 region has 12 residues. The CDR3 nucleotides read TGTGCCAGCAGTTTATGGGGGGGCGGCTACACCTTC. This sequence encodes CASSLWGGGYTF.

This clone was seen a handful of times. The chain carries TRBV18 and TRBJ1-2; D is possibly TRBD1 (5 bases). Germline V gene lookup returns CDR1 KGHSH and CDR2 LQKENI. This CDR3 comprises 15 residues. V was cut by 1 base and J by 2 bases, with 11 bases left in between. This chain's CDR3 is CASSPRREVNYGYTF. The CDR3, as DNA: TGTGCCAGCTCACCACGCAGGGAGGTCAACTATGGCTACACCTTC.

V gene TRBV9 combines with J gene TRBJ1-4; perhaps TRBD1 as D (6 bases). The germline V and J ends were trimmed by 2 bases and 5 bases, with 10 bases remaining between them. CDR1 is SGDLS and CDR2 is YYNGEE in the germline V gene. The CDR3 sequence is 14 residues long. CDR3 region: CASSVGGRNEKLFF. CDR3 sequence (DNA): TGTGCCAGCAGCGTCGGGGGGCGGAATGAAAAACTGTTTTTT.

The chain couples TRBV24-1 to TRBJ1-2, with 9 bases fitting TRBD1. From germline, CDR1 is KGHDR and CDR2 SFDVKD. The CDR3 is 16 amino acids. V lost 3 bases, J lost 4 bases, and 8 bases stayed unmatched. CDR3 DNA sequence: TGTGCCACCAGTGATCGGACAGGGGTTCCTCTCTATGGCTACACCTTC. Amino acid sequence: CATSDRTGVPLYGYTF.

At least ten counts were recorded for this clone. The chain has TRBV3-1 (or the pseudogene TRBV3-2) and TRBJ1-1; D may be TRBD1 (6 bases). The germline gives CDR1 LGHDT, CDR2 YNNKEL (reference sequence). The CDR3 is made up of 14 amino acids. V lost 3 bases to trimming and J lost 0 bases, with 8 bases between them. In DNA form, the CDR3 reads TGTGCCAGCAGCCACACAGGGATGAACACTGAAGCTTTCTTT. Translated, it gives CASSHTGMNTEAFF.

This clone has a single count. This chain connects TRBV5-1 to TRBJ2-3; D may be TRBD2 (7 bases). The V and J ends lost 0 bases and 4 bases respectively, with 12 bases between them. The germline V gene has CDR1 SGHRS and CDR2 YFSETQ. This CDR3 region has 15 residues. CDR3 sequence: CASSLGGGGSDTQYF. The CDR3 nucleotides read TGCGCCAGCAGCTTGGGAGGCGGGGGCTCAGATACGCAGTATTTT.

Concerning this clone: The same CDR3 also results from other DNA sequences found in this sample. In DNA, the CDR3 is TGCGCCAGCAGCCTAGCGGGGAACACCGGGGAGCTGTTTTTT. Encoded protein: CASSLAGNTGELFF. V and J are TRBV5-1 and TRBJ2-2; 8 nucleotides match TRBD2. The V and J ends lost 4 bases and 1 base, in that order; junction bases with no gene match: 0. CDR1 is SGHRS and CDR2 is YFSETQ in the germline V gene. CDR3 length equals 14 residues.

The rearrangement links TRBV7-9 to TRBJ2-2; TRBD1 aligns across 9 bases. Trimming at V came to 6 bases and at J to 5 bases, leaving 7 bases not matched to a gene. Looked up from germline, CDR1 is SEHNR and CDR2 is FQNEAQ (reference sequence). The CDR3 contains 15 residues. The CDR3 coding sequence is TGTGCCAGCAGACCACAGGGGGCTGGGACCGGGGAGCTGTTTTTT. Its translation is CASRPQGAGTGELFF.

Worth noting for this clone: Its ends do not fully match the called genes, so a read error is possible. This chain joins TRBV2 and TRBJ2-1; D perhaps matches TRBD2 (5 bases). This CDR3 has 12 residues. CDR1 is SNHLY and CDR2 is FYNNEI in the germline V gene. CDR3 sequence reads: CASSVAGNLPVF. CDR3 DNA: TGTGCCAGCAGTGTGGCCGGGAACCTCCCTGTCTTC.

The CDR3 sequence is CASSPTGLSYEQYV. The CDR3 DNA follows: TGTGCCAGCAGCCCGACTGGGTTAAGCTACGAGCAGTACGTC. The V and J genes are TRBV7-8 and TRBJ2-7; D gene ambiguous. There are 14 residues in the CDR3. Germline CDR1 SGHVS, CDR2 FQNEAQ. Trimming removed 5 bases from V and 3 bases from J, with 14 bases in between.

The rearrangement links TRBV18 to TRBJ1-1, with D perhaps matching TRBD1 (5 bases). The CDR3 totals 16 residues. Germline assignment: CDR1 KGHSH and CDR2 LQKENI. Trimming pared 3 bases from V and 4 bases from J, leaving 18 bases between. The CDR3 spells CASSPLDWVGGTEAFF. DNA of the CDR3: TGTGCCAGCTCACCTCTCGATTGGGTGGGGGGCACTGAAGCTTTCTTT.